This T cell receptor beta chain was recovered during a study of blood T cells in healthy people across ages. A sample-barcoded 5' primer and a J-beta primer mix were used in a second PCR of roughly 7 to 12 cycles. TCRdb processed the 5' RACE reads anew with MiXCR; each CDR3 protein has one entry. The data show about 510,000 distinct CDR3 sequences, with roughly a quarter seen just once and over 3.5% held by the top ten. V was shortened by 2 bases and J by 7 bases, with 8 bases between the two germline ends. The CDR3 consists of 11 residues. Looked up from germline, CDR1 is SQVTM and CDR2 is ANQGSEA. These records were also assigned to another study, of T cells of mothers and their children.

Sequenced sample: blood. This chain uses TRBV29-1 with TRBJ1-1, with a tentative D call TRBD1 (5 bases). The clonotype was recovered from a boy between 2 and 10 years old in good health. The CDR3 sequence: CSVETTVEAFF. In DNA, the CDR3 is TGCAGCGTTGAAACGACAGTTGAAGCTTTCTTT.